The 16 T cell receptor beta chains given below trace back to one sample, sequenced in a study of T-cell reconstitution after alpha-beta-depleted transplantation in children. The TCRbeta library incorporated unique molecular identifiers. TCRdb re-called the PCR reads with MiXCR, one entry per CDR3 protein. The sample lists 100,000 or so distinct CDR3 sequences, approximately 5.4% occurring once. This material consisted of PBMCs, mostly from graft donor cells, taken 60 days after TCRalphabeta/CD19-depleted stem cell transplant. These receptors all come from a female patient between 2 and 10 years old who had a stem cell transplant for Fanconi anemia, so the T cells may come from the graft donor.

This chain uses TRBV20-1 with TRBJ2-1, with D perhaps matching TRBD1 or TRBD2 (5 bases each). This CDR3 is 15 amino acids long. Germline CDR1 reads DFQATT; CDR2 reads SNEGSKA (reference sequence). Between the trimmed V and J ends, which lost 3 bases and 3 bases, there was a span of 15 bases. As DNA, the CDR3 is TGCAGTGCTAGCGGCCTAGGGACCCGCTACAATGAGCAGTTCTTC. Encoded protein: CSASGLGTRYNEQFF.

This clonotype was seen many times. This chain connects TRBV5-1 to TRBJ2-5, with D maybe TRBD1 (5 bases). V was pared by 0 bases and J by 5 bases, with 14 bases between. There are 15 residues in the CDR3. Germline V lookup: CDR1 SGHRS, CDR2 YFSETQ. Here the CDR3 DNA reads TGCGCCAGCAGCTTGGGGGTCAGGGCCGCGGAGACCCAGTACTTC. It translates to CASSLGVRAAETQYF. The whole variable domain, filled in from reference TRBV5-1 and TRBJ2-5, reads KAGVTQTPRYLIKTRGQQVTLSCSPISGHRSVSWYQQTPGQGLQFLFEYFSETQRNKGNFPGRFSGRQFSNSRSEMNVSTLELGDSALYLCASSLGVRAAETQYFGPGTRLLVL.

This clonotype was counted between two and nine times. The chain's CDR3 is CSARTSGVQETQYF. The CDR3 DNA sequence: TGCAGTGCCCGGACTAGCGGGGTTCAAGAGACCCAGTACTTC. The chain uses TRBV20-1 and TRBJ2-5; 12 nucleotides align to TRBD2. The CDR3 has 14 residues. Germline loops: CDR1 DFQATT, CDR2 SNEGSKA (reference sequence). After removal of 6 bases from V and 2 bases from J, the junction contained 4 bases not matched to a gene.

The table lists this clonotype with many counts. DNA of the CDR3: TGTGCCAGCACCGATATGGGACTAGCGGGAGGAGGCTCTTCTAGCACAGATACGCAGTATTTT. Translation: CASTDMGLAGGGSSSTDTQYF. The V gene is TRBV6-4, the J gene TRBJ2-3, with 15 bases aligning to TRBD2. The CDR3 loop spans 21 amino acids. In germline, CDR1 is MRHNA, CDR2 SNTAGT. Trimming cost V 7 bases and J 0 bases; bases outside gene matches: 17.

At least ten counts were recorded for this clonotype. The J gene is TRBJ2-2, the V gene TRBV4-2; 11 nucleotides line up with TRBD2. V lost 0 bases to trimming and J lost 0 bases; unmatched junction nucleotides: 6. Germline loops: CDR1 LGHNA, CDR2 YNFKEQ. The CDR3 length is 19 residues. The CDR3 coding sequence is TGTGCCAGCAGCCAAGACGAGACTAGCGGGGAACCGAACACCGGGGAGCTGTTTTTT. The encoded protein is CASSQDETSGEPNTGELFF.

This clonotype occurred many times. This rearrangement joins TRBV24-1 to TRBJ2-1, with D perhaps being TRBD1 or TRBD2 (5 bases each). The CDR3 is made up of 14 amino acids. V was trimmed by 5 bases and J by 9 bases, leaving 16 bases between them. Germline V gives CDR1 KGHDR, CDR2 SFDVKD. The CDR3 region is CATSVTGYEGEQFF. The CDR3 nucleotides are TGTGCCACCAGTGTTACAGGTTATGAGGGTGAGCAGTTCTTC.

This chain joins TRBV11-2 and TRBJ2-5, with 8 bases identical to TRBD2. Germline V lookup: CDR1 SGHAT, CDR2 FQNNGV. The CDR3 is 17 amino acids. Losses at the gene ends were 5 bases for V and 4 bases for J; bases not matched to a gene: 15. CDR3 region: CASSHQRGSGAGETQYF. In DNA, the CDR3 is TGTGCCAGCAGCCACCAAAGAGGTAGCGGGGCGGGAGAGACCCAGTACTTC.

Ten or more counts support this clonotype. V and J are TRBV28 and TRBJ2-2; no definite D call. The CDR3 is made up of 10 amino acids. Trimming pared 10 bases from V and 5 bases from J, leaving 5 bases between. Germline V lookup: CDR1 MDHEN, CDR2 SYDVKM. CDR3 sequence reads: CATSTGELFF. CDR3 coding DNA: TGTGCCACCTCGACCGGGGAGCTGTTTTTT.

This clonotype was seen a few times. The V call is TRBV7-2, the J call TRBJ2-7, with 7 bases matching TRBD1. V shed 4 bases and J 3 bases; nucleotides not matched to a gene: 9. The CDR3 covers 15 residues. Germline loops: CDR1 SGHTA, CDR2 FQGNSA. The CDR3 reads CASSSSQGMGYEQYF. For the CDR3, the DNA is TGTGCCAGCAGCTCCTCACAGGGGATGGGCTACGAGCAGTACTTC.

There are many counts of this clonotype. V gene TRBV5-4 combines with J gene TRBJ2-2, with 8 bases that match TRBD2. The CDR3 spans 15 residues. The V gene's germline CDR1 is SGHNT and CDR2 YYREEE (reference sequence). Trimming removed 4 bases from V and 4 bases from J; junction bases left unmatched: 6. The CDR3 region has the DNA TGTGCCAGCAGCAAAGCGGGAGACGGCACCGGGGAGCTGTTTTTT. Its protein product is CASSKAGDGTGELFF.

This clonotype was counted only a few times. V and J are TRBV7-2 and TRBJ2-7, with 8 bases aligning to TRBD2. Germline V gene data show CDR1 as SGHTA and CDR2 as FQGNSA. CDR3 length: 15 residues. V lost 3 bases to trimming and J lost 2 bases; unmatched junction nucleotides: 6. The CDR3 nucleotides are TGTGCCAGCAGCTTGAGGGCGGGGGGTACCTACGAGCAGTACTTC. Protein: CASSLRAGGTYEQYF. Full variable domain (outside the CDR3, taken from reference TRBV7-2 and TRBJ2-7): GAGVSQSPSNKVTEKGKDVELRCDPISGHTALYWYRQSLGQGLEFLIYFQGNSAPDKSGLPSDRFSAERTGGSVSTLTIQRTQQEDSAVYLCASSLRAGGTYEQYFGPGTRLTVT.

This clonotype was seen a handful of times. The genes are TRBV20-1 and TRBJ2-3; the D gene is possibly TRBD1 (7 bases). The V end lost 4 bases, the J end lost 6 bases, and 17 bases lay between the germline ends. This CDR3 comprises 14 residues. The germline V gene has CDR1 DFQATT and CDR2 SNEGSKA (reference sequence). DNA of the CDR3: TGCAGTGCTATCCGCGGGACAGTCTCCGATACGCAGTATTTT. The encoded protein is CSAIRGTVSDTQYF.

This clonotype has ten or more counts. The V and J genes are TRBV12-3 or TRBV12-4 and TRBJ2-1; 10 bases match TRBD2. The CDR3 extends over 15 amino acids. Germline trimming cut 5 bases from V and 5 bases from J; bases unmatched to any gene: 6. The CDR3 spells CASSHSGGSNNEQFF. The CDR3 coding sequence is TGTGCCAGCAGTCATAGCGGGGGGTCAAACAATGAGCAGTTCTTC.

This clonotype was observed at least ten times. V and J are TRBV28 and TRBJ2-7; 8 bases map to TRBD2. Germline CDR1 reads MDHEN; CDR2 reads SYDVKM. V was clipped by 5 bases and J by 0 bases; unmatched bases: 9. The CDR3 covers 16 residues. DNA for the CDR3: TGTGCCAGCAGTCGCCCCGGGACTAGGGTCTCCTACGAGCAGTACTTC. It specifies CASSRPGTRVSYEQYF.

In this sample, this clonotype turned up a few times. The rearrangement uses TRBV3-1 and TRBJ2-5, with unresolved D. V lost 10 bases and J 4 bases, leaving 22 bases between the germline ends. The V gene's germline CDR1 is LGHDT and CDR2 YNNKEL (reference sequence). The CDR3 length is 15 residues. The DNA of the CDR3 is TGTGCCACCTCCCCGGCGACCCCCGAGGTAGAGACCCAGTACTTC. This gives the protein CATSPATPEVETQYF.

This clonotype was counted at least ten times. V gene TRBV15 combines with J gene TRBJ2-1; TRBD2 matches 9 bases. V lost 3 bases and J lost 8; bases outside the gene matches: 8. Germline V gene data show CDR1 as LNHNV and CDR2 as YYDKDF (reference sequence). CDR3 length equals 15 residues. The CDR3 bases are TGTGCCACCAGCAGCCTGGGGACTAGCTTTTATGAGCAGTTCTTC. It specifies CATSSLGTSFYEQFF. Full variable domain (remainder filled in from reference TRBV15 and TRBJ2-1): DAMVIQNPRYQVTQFGKPVTLSCSQTLNHNVMYWYQQKSSQAPKLLFHYYDKDFNNEADTPDNFQSRRPNTSFCFLDIRSPGLGDTAMYLCATSSLGTSFYEQFFGPGTRLTVL.